Presented here are 15 T cell receptor beta chains from one specimen sequenced in a study of T cell responses to AZD1222 COVID-19 vaccine. Sequencing used immunoSEQ multiplex PCR; TCRdb keeps in-frame clones, though not all of them. The sample contains roughly 140,000 clones, just over 90% of which appear only once. The sequencing here drew on peripheral blood, taken 28 days after the second AZD1222 dose. The origin of the receptors is an adult who received the AZD1222 COVID-19 vaccine.

The chain is built from TRBV7-9 and TRBJ1-4; D might be TRBD1 (5 bases). Deletions cut 6 bases from V and 6 bases from J, with 14 bases between. The V gene's germline CDR1 is SEHNR and CDR2 FQNEAQ (reference sequence). The CDR3 consists of 14 residues. The chain's CDR3 is CASSFGQGDEKLFF. The CDR3 DNA reads TGTGCCAGCAGTTTCGGTCAGGGAGATGAAAAACTGTTTTTT.

V gene TRBV11-3 combines with J gene TRBJ1-4; 7 nucleotides match TRBD1. Trimming took 1 base from V and 5 from J; bases not matched to a gene: 1. The germline gives CDR1 SGHNT, CDR2 YENEEA. This CDR3 has 14 amino acids. DNA for the CDR3: TGTGCCAGCAGCTTAGTAGGGGGCAATGAAAAACTGTTTTTT. Its protein is CASSLVGGNEKLFF.

This clone is termed medium-sized. This chain uses TRBV6-1 with TRBJ2-5; 10 bases are a match to TRBD2. CDR3 length: 15 residues. Germline CDR1 is MNHNS and CDR2 is SASEGT. Trimming took 1 base from V and 2 from J; bases not matched to a gene: 1. The CDR3 coding sequence is TGTGCCAGCAGTGAAGAAGCGGGGGGGCAAGAGACCCAGTACTTC. Translated: CASSEEAGGQETQYF.

V usage is TRBV7-3 and J usage is TRBJ1-3; D gene uncertain. CDR1 and CDR2 (germline): SGHTA, FQGTGA. The germline V and J ends were trimmed by 8 bases and 0 bases, with 8 bases remaining between them. This CDR3 is built from 13 residues. The CDR3 reads CASRAGSGNTIYF. DNA of the CDR3: TGTGCCAGCCGGGCCGGCTCTGGAAACACCATATATTTT.

The chain has TRBV7-9 and TRBJ2-7; no clear D gene. CDR1 SEHNR and CDR2 FQNEAQ come from the germline V gene (reference sequence). V dropped 3 bases and J dropped 6 bases, with 9 bases sitting between them. The CDR3 covers 12 residues. For the CDR3, the DNA is TGTGCCAGCAGCTTCGCCCGTCCCGAGCAGTACTTC. Translating it yields CASSFARPEQYF. Full variable domain (rest looked up from reference TRBV7-9 and TRBJ2-7): DTGVSQNPRHKITKRGQNVTFRCDPISEHNRLYWYRQTLGQGPEFLTYFQNEAQLEKSRLLSDRFSAERPKGSFSTLEIQRTEQGDSAMYLCASSFARPEQYFGPGTRLTVT.

The chain has TRBV5-1 and TRBJ1-1; D is perhaps TRBD1 (5 bases). The CDR3 runs to 15 residues. Trimming took off 4 bases at V and 3 bases at J, with 16 bases between the two ends. Germline V gene data show CDR1 as SGHRS and CDR2 as YFSETQ. In nucleotides, the CDR3 is TGCGCCAGCAGCCCGATTCCGGGAGGGGACACTGAAGCTTTCTTT. Amino acids: CASSPIPGGDTEAFF.

DNA of the CDR3: TGTGCCAGCAGTCCCGTAGTCTATCTGGAGACCCAGTACTTC. Translating it yields CASSPVVYLETQYF. The V call is TRBV6-2 or TRBV6-3, the J call TRBJ2-5; D is ambiguous. Germline V gene sequence: CDR1 MNHEY, CDR2 SVGEGT. V was trimmed by 5 bases and J by 5 bases, leaving 15 bases between them. CDR3 length: 14 residues.

V and J are TRBV11-2 and TRBJ1-2; TRBD1 matches at 7 bases. The CDR3 totals 16 residues. Trimming removed 4 bases from V and 4 bases from J; junction bases left unmatched: 12. Germline lookup yields CDR1 SGHAT and CDR2 FQNNGV. The CDR3 region has the DNA TGTGCCAGCAGCTACTCGACAGGGAAAATTGCCTATGGCTACACCTTC. Translation gives CASSYSTGKIAYGYTF.

The CDR3 region has the DNA TGTGCCTTCCCGGGTCTAATAGGTGTCACTGAAGCTTTCTTT. Amino acids: CAFPGLIGVTEAFF. This chain uses TRBV25-1 with TRBJ1-1, with unresolved D. CDR1 is MGHDK and CDR2 is SYGVNS in the germline V gene. V was shortened by 11 bases and J by 4 bases, with 20 bases between the two germline ends. This CDR3 is 14 amino acids long.

This clone appeared once. The chain uses TRBV12-3 or TRBV12-4 and TRBJ1-2; no firm D call. The germline V and J ends were trimmed by 5 bases and 4 bases, with 11 bases remaining between them. This CDR3 spans 13 amino acids. CDR3 DNA sequence: TGTGCCAGCAGTCGGGATCCCTTCTATGGCTACACCTTC. It codes for CASSRDPFYGYTF.

The gene calls are TRBV4-2 and TRBJ1-6; D not resolved. Germline assignment: CDR1 LGHNA and CDR2 YNFKEQ. V was shortened by 0 bases and J by 9 bases, with 15 bases between the two germline ends. This CDR3 comprises 16 residues. CDR3 nucleotide sequence: TGTGCCAGCAGCCAAGATGGTGTCAGTCTTGGTTCACCCCTCCACTTT. It encodes CASSQDGVSLGSPLHF.

This chain connects TRBV7-8 to TRBJ2-2; no reliable D call. Per the germline V gene, CDR1 is SGHVS and CDR2 is FQNEAQ. The CDR3 spans 15 residues. Trimming stripped 1 base from V and 8 bases from J, with 14 bases between. CDR3 in DNA: TGTGCCAGCAGCTTAGTCCCAGAAACAAGGGGGGAGCTGTTTTTT. Its protein product is CASSLVPETRGELFF. The full variable domain, completed using reference TRBV7-8 and TRBJ2-2, is GAGVSQSPRYKVAKRGQDVALRCDPISGHVSLFWYQQALGQGPEFLTYFQNEAQLDKSGLPSDRFFAERPEGSVSTLKIQRTQQEDSAVYLCASSLVPETRGELFFGEGSRLTVL.

The gene calls are TRBV20-1 and TRBJ2-3, with D uncertain. The V and J ends lost 3 bases and 12 bases respectively, with 28 bases between them. Germline CDR1 is DFQATT and CDR2 is SNEGSKA (reference sequence). The CDR3 contains 16 residues. CDR3 sequence: CSASQIRWEAHIIQYF. DNA for the CDR3: TGCAGTGCTAGTCAGATACGTTGGGAAGCCCATATTATCCAGTATTTT.

This clone was observed a handful of times. This rearrangement joins TRBV5-1 to TRBJ2-5, with TRBD1 matching 7 bases. V was pared by 4 bases and J by 4 bases, with 7 bases of the junction left unmatched. Germline-derived CDR1 and CDR2 are SGHRS and YFSETQ. The CDR3 totals 14 residues. CDR3 loop: CASSLYRDRETQYF. DNA of the CDR3: TGCGCCAGCAGCCTTTACCGGGACAGAGAGACCCAGTACTTC.

V is TRBV3-1 (or the pseudogene TRBV3-2) and J is TRBJ1-4; maybe TRBD1 (5 bases). V lost 4 bases, J lost 8 bases, and 17 bases lay in between. Germline CDR1 reads LGHDT; CDR2 reads YNNKEL (reference sequence). CDR3 length equals 15 residues. The CDR3 loop reads CASSPRDQKGEKLFF. In DNA, the CDR3 is TGTGCCAGCAGCCCTCGGGACCAAAAGGGGGAAAAACTGTTTTTT.